This T cell receptor beta chain was recovered during a study of human T cells and chemical hapten exposure. Whole-study context: Skin on the upper inner arm, about 2 cm by about 2 cm in size, was sensitized with 2% DPC. Whole-study findings and limits: With regard to DPC sensitization, TCRs above 1 in 1000 frequency did not change.

Time point meaning: patch test 3, about 24 weeks after DPC sensitization. Described treatment: therapeutic diphenylcyclopropenone sensitization with weekly scalp DPC. Blood draws came first, before each patch test. With 2 bases removed from V and 3 bases from J, the gap between germline ends came to 8 bases. The CDR3 loop spans 14 amino acids. Looked up from germline, CDR1 is SGHTA and CDR2 is FQGTGA. On this clonotype itself: Its cognate antigen is unknown.

During construction of the library, unique molecular identifiers were attached to individual cDNA molecules for quantitative, reproducible TCR counting. TCRdb redid the calling of the RACE reads with MiXCR, one entry per CDR3 protein. Of tens of thousands of distinct CDR3 sequences listed, 9.5% to 12% were seen once; the top ten hold roughly 2%. The source is a woman between 25 and 40 years old with alopecia areata. Some clones in this sample may be carry-over from other donors' samples. The sequencing here drew on whole blood, taken in connection with sensitization to the hapten diphenylcyclopropenone (DPC). The chain recombines TRBV7-3 with TRBJ1-3; D is uncertain. The CDR3 loop is CASSLSILGNTIYF. CDR3 DNA: TGTGCCAGCAGCTTATCCATACTTGGAAACACCATATATTTT.